The 26 T cell receptor beta chains below were found in one sample sequenced in a study of T cells after yellow fever vaccination. Each CDR3 protein gets one entry after TCRdb re-called the 5' RACE reads with MiXCR. Of a few hundred thousand distinct CDR3 sequences in the sample, 3% to 4.5% are singletons; the top ten hold 20% to 25%. The input for sequencing was PBMCs, taken 5 days after the yellow fever booster vaccination. These receptors were taken from a man between 18 and 35 years old who received the YFV17D yellow fever vaccine.

This clonotype was detected only a few times. The genes are TRBV29-1 and TRBJ2-2; D uncertain. The CDR3 runs 14 residues. Germline V lookup: CDR1 SQVTM, CDR2 ANQGSEA. Trimming stripped 4 bases from V and 8 bases from J, with 17 bases between. DNA of the CDR3: TGCAGCGTTGTCCCCAGTTTCGTAGGGGGGGAGCTGTTTTTT. Translated, it gives CSVVPSFVGGELFF.

This clonotype was seen a handful of times. This sequence joins TRBV18 and TRBJ1-2, with D hard to call. In germline, CDR1 is KGHSH, CDR2 LQKENI. Deletions cut 3 bases from V and 8 bases from J, with 16 bases between. The CDR3 is 14 residues long. This CDR3 reads CASSPPGTSLGYTF. The CDR3 bases are TGTGCCAGCTCACCTCCGGGAACCAGCCTCGGCTACACCTTC.

The chain recombines TRBV20-1 with TRBJ1-5; D gene ambiguous. Trimming took 2 bases from V and 4 from J, leaving 12 bases between them. The CDR3 loop spans 14 amino acids. Per the germline V gene, CDR1 is DFQATT and CDR2 is SNEGSKA (reference sequence). Here the CDR3 reads CSARIGVRNQPQHF. CDR3 bases: TGCAGTGCTAGAATCGGGGTTCGAAATCAGCCCCAGCATTTT.

This clonotype was observed at least ten times. The chain combines TRBV7-2 with TRBJ1-2; 10 nucleotides agree with TRBD1. The CDR3 length is 14 residues. CDR1 SGHTA and CDR2 FQGNSA come from the germline V gene. V gave up 5 bases and J gave up 8 bases; unmatched junction bases: 8. CDR3 in amino acids: CASSGGTGDLGYTF. CDR3 DNA sequence: TGTGCCAGCAGCGGGGGGACAGGGGACCTGGGCTACACCTTC.

Many counts were recorded for this clonotype. J is TRBJ1-1 and V is TRBV11-2; D gene ambiguous. The CDR3 totals 12 residues. The germline V gene encodes CDR1 SGHAT and CDR2 FQNNGV. V dropped 2 bases and J dropped 4 bases, with 5 bases sitting between them. CDR3 in amino acids: CASSLHPTEAFF. The DNA of the CDR3 is TGTGCCAGCAGCTTACACCCCACTGAAGCTTTCTTT.

The chain links TRBV6-5 to TRBJ1-1; D remains unclear. Looked up from germline, CDR1 is MNHEY and CDR2 is SVGAGI. The length of the CDR3 is 18 residues. Trimming shortened V by 6 bases and J by 3 bases, and 26 bases separated the two germline ends. The CDR3 sequence is CASRASHSRNWRDTEAFF. CDR3 DNA: TGTGCCAGCAGGGCCTCACATTCAAGAAATTGGCGGGACACTGAAGCTTTCTTT.

This clonotype occurred many times. The chain joins TRBV6-2 or TRBV6-3 to TRBJ2-7; D gene uncertain. Germline lookup yields CDR1 MNHEY and CDR2 SVGEGT. This CDR3 contains 12 residues. The V and J ends lost 4 bases and 6 bases respectively, with 10 bases between them. CDR3 DNA: TGTGCCAGCAGTTCCTCCCACGTCGAGCAGTACTTC. Residues: CASSSSHVEQYF.

The rearrangement uses TRBV29-1 and TRBJ2-1; D gene ambiguous. CDR3 size: 11 residues. Germline CDR1 reads SQVTM; CDR2 reads ANQGSEA. V was clipped by 4 bases and J by 5 bases, with 6 bases between them. The CDR3 DNA is TGCAGCGTTGTCATCAACAATGAGCAGTTCTTC. It yields the protein CSVVINNEQFF.

This clonotype appeared a few times. This chain links TRBV12-3 or TRBV12-4 with TRBJ2-5; TRBD2 is a possible D gene (7 bases). The CDR3 loop spans 16 amino acids. The V gene lost 5 bases and the J gene lost 5 bases, with 21 bases spanning the gap. This CDR3 reads CASSPGEGGNLETQYF. The DNA for the CDR3 is TGTGCCAGCAGTCCAGGGGAGGGGGGGAATTTGGAGACCCAGTACTTC.

The sample holds a few counts of this clonotype. In DNA form, the CDR3 reads TGCGCCAGCAGCCCACGCCGGGCCCAGGAGGAGCAGTTCTTC. Protein sequence: CASSPRRAQEEQFF. This chain links TRBV5-1 with TRBJ2-1, with D unresolved. The germline V gene encodes CDR1 SGHRS and CDR2 YFSETQ. The CDR3 spans 14 residues. The ends were cut back, 4 bases at V and 10 bases at J, with 18 bases in the middle.

This clonotype was counted once. The chain combines TRBV19 with TRBJ2-7; tentative D call: TRBD2 (5 bases). Germline V gene data show CDR1 as LNHDA and CDR2 as SQIVND (reference sequence). The CDR3 sequence is 14 residues long. V lost 7 bases and J 2 bases, leaving 15 bases between the germline ends. CDR3 in DNA: TGTGCCAGTAAGCGGAAGGTACATACCTACGAGCAGTACGTC. Translated: CASKRKVHTYEQYV.

The table lists this clonotype with many counts. The chain links TRBV20-1 to TRBJ2-1, with a tentative D call TRBD2 (5 bases). The CDR3 has 14 amino acids. Germline V CDR1 and CDR2: DFQATT, SNEGSKA (reference sequence). The V gene lost 4 bases and the J gene lost 6 bases, with 16 bases spanning the gap. The CDR3 region has the DNA TGCAGTGCTATTGGGCATGGGAGATTCAATGAGCAGTTCTTC. This encodes CSAIGHGRFNEQFF.

This clonotype came up a few times. The rearrangement uses TRBV4-2 and TRBJ1-2; 7 bases align to TRBD1. CDR1 and CDR2 (germline): LGHNA, YNFKEQ. V dropped 0 bases and J dropped 3; count of bases not matched to a gene: 7. This CDR3 spans 16 amino acids. For the CDR3, the DNA is TGTGCCAGCAGCCAAGATACCCAGGGGGTTTACTATGGCTACACCTTC. It yields the protein CASSQDTQGVYYGYTF.

V and J are TRBV7-3 and TRBJ2-7; either TRBD1 or TRBD2 may supply D (5 bases each). In germline, CDR1 is SGHTA, CDR2 FQGTGA. With 1 base removed from V and 2 bases from J, the gap between germline ends came to 12 bases. The CDR3 spans 15 residues. CDR3 residues: CASSLRDGVTYEQYF. The CDR3 DNA sequence: TGTGCCAGCAGCTTAAGGGACGGGGTGACCTACGAGCAGTACTTC.

This clonotype was observed a few times. The rearrangement uses TRBV30 and TRBJ1-6; no definite D call. Per the germline V gene, CDR1 is GTSNPN and CDR2 is SVGIG (reference sequence). The CDR3 is 16 residues long. V was clipped by 5 bases and J by 0 bases, with 14 bases between them. The CDR3 DNA sequence: TGTGCCTGGGCTCGAGAGGGCGCCTCCTATAATTCACCCCTCCACTTT. It translates to CAWAREGASYNSPLHF.

This clonotype occurred a few times. The rearrangement uses TRBV6-5 and TRBJ1-3; D is undetermined. CDR1 and CDR2 (germline): MNHEY, SVGAGI. The CDR3 length is 15 residues. V was trimmed by 8 bases and J by 0 bases, leaving 14 bases between them. Here the CDR3 DNA reads TGTGCCAGCGGTGCCGGAGGGAGCTCTGGAAACACCATATATTTT. Protein product: CASGAGGSSGNTIYF.

This clonotype was counted at least ten times. The V and J genes are TRBV20-1 and TRBJ2-2; 9 bases match TRBD1. Germline loops: CDR1 DFQATT, CDR2 SNEGSKA (reference sequence). The CDR3 sequence is 16 residues long. The V gene end was trimmed by 0 bases and the J gene end by 3 bases; junction bases not matched to a gene: 5. The CDR3 sequence is CSARDQRTGDTGELFF. CDR3 sequence (DNA): TGCAGTGCTAGAGATCAGAGGACAGGGGACACCGGGGAGCTGTTTTTT.

The chain recombines TRBV2 with TRBJ2-3; D is unresolved. The V end was cut by 7 bases, the J end by 2 bases, with 4 bases between. CDR3 length: 11 amino acids. Germline-derived CDR1 and CDR2 are SNHLY and FYNNEI. CDR3 sequence reads: CASMATDTQYF. Written as DNA, the CDR3 is TGTGCCAGCATGGCCACAGATACGCAGTATTTT.

The chain uses TRBV3-1 and TRBJ2-4; TRBD2 aligns across 7 bases. Germline V CDR1 and CDR2: LGHDT, YNNKEL (reference sequence). With V trimmed by 1 base and J by 12 bases, 12 bases remained unmatched. This CDR3 comprises 15 residues. The CDR3, as DNA: TGTGCCAGCAGCCAAGGAGGGGCAGGGCGGGGGACTCAGTACTTC. It codes for CASSQGGAGRGTQYF.

This clonotype was seen more than once but under ten times. CDR3 bases: TGCAGCGTTGAAGGGACAGTCATCATGAACACTGAAGCTTTCTTT. Its protein product is CSVEGTVIMNTEAFF. The chain couples TRBV29-1 to TRBJ1-1, with D possibly matching TRBD1 (6 bases). V gave up 1 base and J gave up 0 bases, with 12 bases separating them. Germline V gene data show CDR1 as SQVTM and CDR2 as ANQGSEA. This CDR3 has 15 amino acids.

This chain uses TRBV6-5 with TRBJ2-5, with 8 nucleotides matching TRBD1. V dropped 6 bases and J dropped 4; count of bases not matched to a gene: 7. The CDR3 totals 14 residues. CDR1 MNHEY and CDR2 SVGAGI come from the germline V gene. Here the CDR3 DNA reads TGTGCCAGCAGCAAAGGACAGGGAAGAGAGACCCAGTACTTC. Translation: CASSKGQGRETQYF.

This chain connects TRBV6-6 to TRBJ2-2, with D hard to call. CDR1 and CDR2 (germline): MNHNY, SVGAGI (reference sequence). V was pared by 4 bases and J by 2 bases, with 11 bases between. This CDR3 is 15 amino acids long. The CDR3 DNA follows: TGTGCCAGCAGTTCAATACCACGAAACACCGGGGAGCTGTTTTTT. Its translation is CASSSIPRNTGELFF.

The chain joins TRBV6-6 to TRBJ2-7, with D perhaps TRBD1 (5 bases). The germline V gene encodes CDR1 MNHNY and CDR2 SVGAGI (reference sequence). Trimming removed 5 bases at V and 2 bases at J, with 13 bases between. The CDR3 consists of 14 residues. The DNA for the CDR3 is TGTGCCAGCAGTAGGGCAGGGCAAGCCTACGAGCAGTACTTC. Its protein product is CASSRAGQAYEQYF.

The genes are TRBV19 and TRBJ2-1, with 8 positions matching TRBD2. This CDR3 has 16 residues. CDR1 and CDR2 from the germline V gene are LNHDA and SQIVND (reference sequence). Trimming at V came to 8 bases and at J to 6 bases, leaving 15 bases not matched to a gene. CDR3 bases: TGTGCCAGTCATCCATTCGTCGGGGGGGCCCTCAATGAGCAGTTCTTC. Protein sequence: CASHPFVGGALNEQFF.

This clonotype was seen only a few times. J is TRBJ2-7 and V is TRBV4-1; 9 bases map to TRBD1. CDR1 and CDR2 from the germline V gene are MGHRA and YSYEKL. This CDR3 is 14 amino acids long. V gave up 3 bases and J gave up 6 bases; unmatched junction bases: 6. The CDR3 protein is CASSHGQGSFEQYF. CDR3 nucleotides: TGCGCCAGCAGCCATGGACAGGGGTCGTTCGAGCAGTACTTC.

This clonotype was found many times. The V gene is TRBV6-5, the J gene TRBJ1-1; a possible D gene is TRBD1 (5 bases). The germline V and J ends were trimmed by 5 bases and 5 bases, with 15 bases remaining between them. CDR1 MNHEY and CDR2 SVGAGI come from the germline V gene. The CDR3 has 14 amino acids. The DNA of the CDR3 is TGTGCCAGCAGTCCCCGGGGGGTTCAGACTGAAGCTTTCTTT. It is translated as CASSPRGVQTEAFF.